The 20 T cell receptor beta chains below all came from one sample that was sequenced in a study of T-cell reconstitution after alpha-beta-depleted transplantation in children. Unique molecular identifiers tagged the TCRbeta library. In TCRdb, the PCR reads were re-called with MiXCR into one record per CDR3 protein. The table shows 700,000 or so distinct CDR3 sequences, with around 12% occurring only once. The sequencing here drew on PBMCs, taken before TCRalphabeta/CD19-depleted stem cell transplant. The receptors originated from a girl aged 2 to 9 with congenital amegakaryocytic thrombocytopenia, due to receive a stem cell transplant.

This clonotype has a handful of counts. In DNA form, the CDR3 reads TGTGCCAGCAGTACGGACAGGGTGGAACGGCACGAGCAGTACTTC. As protein: CASSTDRVERHEQYF. The chain employs TRBV5-6 and TRBJ2-7; 8 nucleotides match TRBD1. With 5 bases clipped from V and 5 bases from J, the junction kept 12 bases outside the gene matches. Germline CDR1 reads SGHDT; CDR2 reads YYEEEE. The CDR3 is made up of 15 amino acids. The complete variable domain, with remaining parts taken from reference TRBV5-6 and TRBJ2-7, reads DAGVTQSPTHLIKTRGQQVTLRCSPKSGHDTVSWYQQALGQGPQFIFQYYEEEERQRGNFPDRFSGHQFPNYSSELNVNALLLGDSALYLCASSTDRVERHEQYFGPGTRLTVT.

The rearrangement uses TRBV12-3 or TRBV12-4 and TRBJ2-7; D is ambiguous. CDR3 length equals 15 residues. V was trimmed by 6 bases and J by 5 bases, leaving 20 bases between them. CDR3 bases: TGTGCCAGCAGCATTCAAGTCAGAGATTACGACGAGCAGTACTTC. Translation: CASSIQVRDYDEQYF.

The rearrangement uses TRBV14 and TRBJ2-7, with D possibly being TRBD2 (7 bases). The CDR3 has 15 residues. Trimming stripped 4 bases from V and 2 bases from J, with 15 bases between. CDR1 and CDR2 from the germline V gene are SGHDN and FVKESK. The CDR3 region is CASSPFEGGTYEQYF. Here the CDR3 DNA reads TGTGCCAGCAGCCCCTTCGAGGGGGGGACCTACGAGCAGTACTTC.

This clonotype came up a few times. Germline is not matched at one junction end, which may reflect a read error. V gene TRBV20-1 combines with J gene TRBJ2-1; D is tentatively TRBD1 or TRBD2 (6 bases each). This CDR3 is 15 amino acids long. CDR1 is DFQATT and CDR2 is SNEGSKA in the germline V gene (reference sequence). CDR3 nucleotides: TGCAGTCCTAGTGCCTGGGGGGCCCCTTACAATGAGCAGTTCTTC. Translating it yields CSPSAWGAPYNEQFF.

The chain uses TRBV3-1 and TRBJ2-7; TRBD1 matches at 8 bases. Germline lookup yields CDR1 LGHDT and CDR2 YNNKEL (reference sequence). The CDR3 spans 14 residues. With 4 bases clipped from V and 7 bases from J, the junction kept 9 bases outside the gene matches. The DNA of the CDR3 is TGTGCCAGCAGCCCTACCGGACAGGGCAGGGAGCAGTACTTC. Protein product: CASSPTGQGREQYF.

This clonotype has a count of ten or more. The V gene is TRBV20-1, the J gene TRBJ2-7, with D possibly TRBD2 on 5 matching bases. The CDR3 covers 14 residues. Trimming took off 3 bases at V and 5 bases at J, with 17 bases between the two ends. From germline, CDR1 is DFQATT and CDR2 SNEGSKA (reference sequence). The CDR3 DNA follows: TGCAGTGCTAGTAAAGGGAGTACCGTCCACGAGCAGTACTTC. Protein sequence: CSASKGSTVHEQYF.

This clonotype was seen a handful of times. The J gene is TRBJ2-3, the V gene TRBV11-2; 7 bases are a match to TRBD2. The V and J ends lost 5 bases and 4 bases, in that order; junction bases with no gene match: 15. Germline loops: CDR1 SGHAT, CDR2 FQNNGV. The CDR3 is 17 amino acids. The CDR3 reads CASSPGGSSHSPDTQYF. CDR3 DNA: TGTGCCAGCAGCCCCGGGGGGTCTAGCCATTCTCCAGATACGCAGTATTTT.

This clonotype was counted a few times. The genes are TRBV12-3 or TRBV12-4 and TRBJ1-2, with TRBD1 identical over 9 bases. The CDR3 sequence is 15 residues long. The V segment lost 7 bases and the J segment 3 bases; nucleotides outside the gene matches: 9. DNA for the CDR3: TGTGCCAGCAAGAAAACCGGGACAGGGTACTATGGCTACACCTTC. This translates into CASKKTGTGYYGYTF.

There are many counts of this clonotype. The V call is TRBV29-1, the J call TRBJ2-6, with D uncertain. CDR1 and CDR2 (germline): SQVTM, ANQGSEA. The CDR3 totals 16 residues. Trimming took 3 bases from V and 2 from J, leaving 14 bases between them. CDR3 nucleotides: TGCAGCGTTGATCTGGGTAAAGTCGCTGGGGCCAACGTCCTGACTTTC. Protein sequence: CSVDLGKVAGANVLTF.

The chain uses TRBV5-1 and TRBJ2-2, with a weak D call TRBD2 (6 bases). Germline CDR1 is SGHRS and CDR2 is YFSETQ. The V gene lost 3 bases and the J gene lost 3 bases, with 18 bases spanning the gap. The CDR3 is 17 residues long. The CDR3: CASSSRFRELYTGELFF. In nucleotides, the CDR3 is TGCGCCAGCAGCTCGAGGTTCCGGGAGTTGTACACCGGGGAGCTGTTTTTT.

Only a few counts were recorded for this clonotype. The V gene is TRBV7-9, the J gene TRBJ2-7, with D unresolved. CDR1 SEHNR and CDR2 FQNEAQ come from the germline V gene (reference sequence). Trimming took 0 bases from V and 3 from J, leaving 9 bases between them. This CDR3 contains 14 residues. CDR3 nucleotides: TGTGCCAGCAGCTTAGCGGACGGAAACTACGAGCAGTACTTC. It is translated as CASSLADGNYEQYF. The entire variable domain, with the rest obtained from reference TRBV7-9 and TRBJ2-7, is as follows: DTGVSQNPRHKITKRGQNVTFRCDPISEHNRLYWYRQTLGQGPEFLTYFQNEAQLEKSRLLSDRFSAERPKGSFSTLEIQRTEQGDSAMYLCASSLADGNYEQYFGPGTRLTVT.

This chain links TRBV3-1 with TRBJ2-5; no clear D. Deletions cut 1 base from V and 2 bases from J, with 8 bases between. Germline assignment: CDR1 LGHDT and CDR2 YNNKEL (reference sequence). CDR3 length equals 14 residues. CDR3 in DNA: TGTGCCAGCAGCCAAGTCCCTGGTCAAGAGACCCAGTACTTC. Translating it yields CASSQVPGQETQYF.

Ten or more counts support this clonotype. The chain has TRBV28 and TRBJ1-1; D may be TRBD1 (5 bases). The CDR3 spans 14 residues. Germline V lookup: CDR1 MDHEN, CDR2 SYDVKM. V dropped 6 bases and J dropped 2 bases, with 13 bases sitting between them. This chain's CDR3 is CASRPWDGNTEAFF. The CDR3 nucleotides are TGTGCCAGCAGGCCCTGGGACGGTAACACTGAAGCTTTCTTT.

This clonotype has a count of ten or more. J is TRBJ1-2 and V is TRBV25-1; possibly TRBD1 for D (6 bases). V was pared by 3 bases and J by 2 bases, with 10 bases between. Germline V gene lookup returns CDR1 MGHDK and CDR2 SYGVNS. This CDR3 has 14 amino acids. In DNA, the CDR3 is TGTGCCAGCAGTGATACAGGGATGAACTATGGCTACACCTTC. It translates to CASSDTGMNYGYTF.

The CDR3 here is CASSLSGLNSGNTIYF. The DNA for the CDR3 is TGTGCCAGCAGCCTTTCGGGACTGAATTCTGGAAACACCATATATTTT. The chain couples TRBV3-1 to TRBJ1-3; TRBD1 might be the D (5 bases). V was trimmed by 4 bases and J by 1 base, leaving 14 bases between them. This CDR3 contains 16 residues. Germline loops: CDR1 LGHDT, CDR2 YNNKEL (reference sequence).

This clonotype was recorded at least ten times. The chain has TRBV5-1 and TRBJ2-1, with TRBD2 matching 11 bases. V dropped 2 bases and J dropped 2; count of bases not matched to a gene: 3. CDR1 and CDR2 from the germline V gene are SGHRS and YFSETQ. The CDR3 covers 16 residues. In nucleotides, the CDR3 is TGCGCCAGCAGCTTCACTAGCGGGAGAACCTACAATGAGCAGTTCTTC. This translates into CASSFTSGRTYNEQFF. The full variable domain, with the rest looked up from reference TRBV5-1 and TRBJ2-1, is KAGVTQTPRYLIKTRGQQVTLSCSPISGHRSVSWYQQTPGQGLQFLFEYFSETQRNKGNFPGRFSGRQFSNSRSEMNVSTLELGDSALYLCASSFTSGRTYNEQFFGPGTRLTVL.

This clonotype was seen more than once but under ten times. The rearrangement links TRBV10-3 to TRBJ2-1, with TRBD2 identical over 11 bases. This CDR3 is built from 18 residues. Per the germline V gene, CDR1 is ENHRY and CDR2 is SYGVKD. Trimming at V came to 3 bases and at J to 5 bases, leaving 12 bases not matched to a gene. CDR3 coding DNA: TGTGCCATCAGTGATGTTAGCGCCGGGACTAGCGGCCACAATGAGCAGTTCTTC. It specifies CAISDVSAGTSGHNEQFF.

The V gene is TRBV7-9, the J gene TRBJ1-5, with unresolved D. The CDR3 runs to 13 residues. V was pared by 1 base and J by 7 bases, with 8 bases between. CDR1 is SEHNR, CDR2 FQNEAQ, per germline (reference sequence). The CDR3: CASSLVAGQPQHF. The CDR3 DNA follows: TGTGCCAGCAGCTTAGTCGCCGGACAGCCCCAGCATTTT.

At least ten counts were recorded for this clonotype. The rearrangement joins TRBV20-1 to TRBJ2-1; TRBD2 matches 10 bases. Germline lookup yields CDR1 DFQATT and CDR2 SNEGSKA (reference sequence). V shed 6 bases and J 9 bases; nucleotides not matched to a gene: 14. The CDR3 is 15 residues long. CDR3 sequence (DNA): TGCAGTGCAGTCTCGACTAGCGGGTCCGACATTGAGCAGTTCTTC. Translated: CSAVSTSGSDIEQFF.

A note on this clonotype: A much larger clone sits a single nucleotide away, making a read error possible. This chain joins TRBV12-3 or TRBV12-4 and TRBJ2-1, with a possible D match to TRBD1 (6 bases). The CDR3 has 11 amino acids. In nucleotides, the CDR3 is TGTGCCAGCAGCCGAGGGACAATGCCGATCTTC. This translates into CASSRGTMPIF.